A selection of T cell receptor beta chains follows, all from one sample in a study of PD-1 blockade in classical Hodgkin lymphoma. Generated by immunoSEQ multiplex PCR, the TCRdb table keeps only in-frame clones and is missing some. The sample records tens of thousands of clones, roughly nine tenths being singletons. Sequences were derived from peripheral blood mononuclear cells (PBMCs), sampled at baseline. Receptor source: a human donor with classical Hodgkin lymphoma. Both conserved end residues are part of each CDR3. Some rows have no size entry. The others give once, few or many, or a class for an expanded clone.

V: TRBV6-5; size: NA; J: TRBJ2-7; CDR3: CASRSGGMYEQYF
V: TRBV27; size: NA; J: TRBJ2-3; CDR3: CASSLVAGVGTDTQYF
V: TRBV10-3; size: NA; J: TRBJ2-5; CDR3: CAISERRGGETQYF
V: TRBV27; size: NA; J: TRBJ1-1; CDR3: CASRSGGTEAFF
V: TRBV5-1; size: NA; J: TRBJ1-2; CDR3: CASSLAQAPHGYTF
V: TRBV28; size: NA; J: TRBJ2-1; CDR3: CASSPTNNEQFF
V: TRBV5-1; size: NA; J: TRBJ1-3; CDR3: CASAGTGTGNTIYF
V: TRBV7-6; size: once; J: TRBJ2-7; CDR3: CASSPRRDRAYYEQYF
V: TRBV28; size: NA; J: TRBJ2-3; CDR3: CASSLILAGGTTDTQYF
V: TRBV30; size: NA; J: TRBJ2-7; CDR3: CACHGLAGLSYEQYF